The T cell receptor (beta chain) under discussion was sequenced for a study of cytomegalovirus exposure and HLA in healthy donors listed by TCRdb under 2017. Some background on the complete study: According to an earlier analysis of several hundred of the donors, 200 million or so T cells yielded 90 million to 130 million unique TCR beta sequences and around 300 Gb of sequence data. The study was designed to test whether signatures of past pathogen exposure could be identified by cataloging public T cell receptors. Of the roughly 390 genotyped donors, roughly 85% fell in the genetic ancestry cluster associated with self-reported Caucasian donors. Besides the first cohort of hundreds of subjects, a separate validation cohort made up of 120 different subjects was used. Typing coverage differed by locus: A, B, C, DRB1 and DQB1 were typed in about 620-630 donors, DQA1 in 500 to 550, DPA1 in 606, and DPB1 in around 490. Across about 380 genotyped donors of the cohort, an average of about 240,000 unique TCR beta nucleotide sequences per donor were sequenced, and roughly 20% of those sequences were non-productive. The later analysis used no new phenotypic data to find candidate immune exposures, relying instead on TCR beta sequences and their occurrence across donors. In a later analysis, previously published TCR beta repertoires from some 640 donors were re-analyzed and high-resolution HLA genotyping was added so that TCR occurrence patterns could be studied. Every repertoire in the discovery cohort had been generated on one and the same sequencing platform. Using immunosequencing, the study profiled T cell repertoires from about 620 subjects and related those repertoires to cytomegalovirus serostatus. An earlier analysis of nearly 600 of the donors applied high-throughput TCR beta sequencing to assess whether each TCR beta V gene segment acted as functional or pseudogenic. High-throughput TCR immunosequencing, statistical association of individual TCRs with disease status, and machine learning were combined to predict cytomegalovirus infection status. A later genetic analysis took genome-wide SNP genotypes for about three fifths of the 666 donors and used that subset as a discovery cohort. About 330 gigabases of sequencing data and about 92 million unique TCR sequences made up an early release that covered nearly 650 HLA-typed donors. Both class I and class II loci were covered by HLA typing, at four-digit resolution. Because of strong linkage in the cohort, five DR-DQ haplotypes were treated as single units for association and clustering. Donor age, sex, ethnicity and CMV serostatus were compiled alongside the repertoire data.

Details on this clone: Its antigen is currently not known. Base qualities are not recorded, but no much larger clone differs from it by a single base.

The cohort was made up of 666 healthy bone marrow donors. At the time of sampling, every cohort member was nominally healthy, though immune exposures that went unrecorded were likely present. The donor tested CMV seronegative, placing the donor among the 300 to 400 seronegative members of the cohort. A peripheral blood sample was provided by each donor, and peripheral blood mononuclear cells were used for TCR beta sequencing. Genomic DNA was extracted from the blood cell samples with the Qiagen DNeasy Blood Extraction Kit. Receptors were amplified or captured by the immunoSEQ multiplex PCR assay. For the multiplex PCR, a mixture combining 60 forward primers for TCR Vbeta segments and 13 reverse primers for TCR Jbeta segments was used. The CDR3 region of rearranged TCR beta genes was amplified from genomic DNA with a multiplex PCR assay. The amplified TCR beta libraries were sequenced on the Illumina HiSeq System as 87-base-pair reads. The original methods were these. A later analysis tallied around 82 million unique TCR beta chains across the 600 to 700 repertoires, and about 10 million of those chains were shared by two or more donors. To remove PCR and sequencing errors, raw reads were error-corrected and collapsed into unique sequences using a nearest-neighbor algorithm that merged closely related sequences. V, D and J gene segments were assigned by aligning CDR3 sequences to IMGT reference sequences. For a sequence to be retained, a match of at least six nucleotides to both a V gene segment and a J gene segment was required. A rearrangement counted as productive if the CDR3 had no stop codons and remained in frame with V and J, and every other rearrangement counted as non-productive. Following IMGT convention, CDR3 was defined as the stretch from the second conserved V-encoded cysteine to the conserved J-encoded phenylalanine. The earlier analysis of about 620 of the donors excluded sequences that lacked an unambiguous match to a single V gene segment. An earlier analysis of approximately 590 of the donors classified V segments as functional when productive rearrangements were above 56.7% and as segregating when the standard deviation between donors was above 5%. A statistical classification framework was built to diagnose cytomegalovirus status from the catalog of TCR beta chain sequences. In a later analysis, V and J genes were assigned by comparing TCR nucleotide sequences against IMGT/GENE-DB human TR gene sequences. In a later analysis, CDR3 sequences and most-parsimonious VDJ recombination scenarios were assigned using the TCRdist pipeline. In a later analysis, each TCR beta chain was defined by its CDR3 amino acid sequence together with its V-gene family, and reads without a unique V-gene family were excluded. To address suspected cross-contamination and a sequencing artifact, a later analysis removed 550 to 750 highly shared, low-generation-probability nucleotide sequences. In a later analysis, a clonal expansion index was calculated for each public chain from normalized within-repertoire ranks of inferred template counts. In a later analysis, generation probabilities were computed with a VDJ recombination model fitted to out-of-frame rearrangements, and the resulting probabilities were checked against IGoR. In a later analysis, TCR-TCR, TCR-HLA and TCR-CMV co-occurrence was scored with hypergeometric tests, and a repertoire-size bias correction was applied to TCR pairs. To estimate false discovery rates, a later analysis permuted the HLA or CMV assignments 20 times. In a later analysis, co-occurring TCRs were grouped with DBSCAN, and TCRdist sequence similarity was added when clustering was performed within HLA-allele-positive subsets. Repertoires with fewer than 30,000 or more than 120,000 public chains were left out of co-occurrence clustering, as were five repertoires with anomalous nucleotide sharing. As stored in TCRdb, this immuneACCESS dataset retains in-frame rearrangements with V and J assigned. A fraction of the clones does not appear; measured against another copy, unresolved V genes explain less than half of the discrepancy, and the remainder lacks a known reason. That table gives V, J and clone size, and the DNA gave D and trimming. The sample table lists about 140,000 clones, about three quarters of them with a count of one. The top ten clones comprise 1.5% to 2% of the sample.

Summary of the overall study and its limitations: The authors suggested that the approach could potentially be generalized to other disease states and immunological phenotypes. Compared with the roughly 670-donor mean, donors in an Asian-associated ancestry cluster had fewer N-insertions in productive TCRs, according to a later genetic analysis. Some IMGT-functional V segments, including TRBV6-2 and TRBV6-3, could not be told apart with the 87-base-pair reads, so those segments were excluded. A further reported finding was that TCR beta sequences accurately predicted the HLA-A and HLA-B alleles for most subjects in the first cohort. Most TCR sequences were observed very rarely across donors, whereas some public TCRs were present in many individuals. In a later analysis, HLA-associated TCR beta chains were found to be more clonally expanded and to have lower generation probabilities than equally common non-associated chains. The study listed 170 or so TCR beta chains as associated with cytomegalovirus. In a later genetic analysis, a missense DCLRE1C variant was associated with V-gene and J-gene trimming of TCR beta chains, and the association was replicated in an independent cohort. In an earlier analysis of approximately 590 of the donors, most TCR beta V segments were observed in productive rearrangements about 90% or about 30% of the time, broadly matching IMGT annotations. The cohort was sequenced for TCR beta chains only, and without alpha or paired-chain data the features that could be detected were limited. The classifier was reported to diagnose cytomegalovirus status with high specificity and sensitivity in both the original cohort and the validation cohort. The only immune exposure information available for the cohort was CMV serostatus. About 17 rarely observed V segments, including chromosome 9 orphons, were excluded from the earlier analysis of 550 to 700 of the donors because counts were too low. Because HLA typing was missing for some donors at each locus, association tests included only the typed subset. In a later analysis, the rate of TCR association differed among HLA loci, with DRB1 alleles having the most associated TCRs and HLA-C alleles having the fewest. A later analysis found that most CMV-associated TCR beta chains appeared HLA-restricted, with HLA associations seemingly driven largely by CMV exposure. A later analysis reported that several top co-occurrence clusters appeared linked to parvovirus B19, influenza, CMV and Epstein-Barr virus. Linkage disequilibrium might explain the correlated functional status among segregating V segments, but an unknown experimental factor could not be excluded. A later analysis associated about 17,000 TCR beta sequences with specific HLA alleles at a false discovery rate of 0.05. In vitro tests confirmed that a few of the cytomegalovirus-associated TCR beta chains recognize cytomegalovirus antigens. The sequencing pipeline was judged likely to have produced a cluster of highly shared sequence variants as a technical artifact. Strong co-occurrence of HLA alleles, especially DR and DQ, made assigning TCR associations to individual alleles difficult. The presence/absence analyses assumed that sequencing depth was roughly uniform across donors, and that assumption may not be true.

Via the germline V gene, CDR1 is SQVTM and CDR2 ANQGSEA. The CDR3 sequence holds 17 residues, the cysteine and phenylalanine included. Only the CDR3 region is kept as DNA, spanning 51 bases read in frame from base 1. Clipping removes 4 bases from V and 0 bases from J, with 12 as the unmatched junction base count. The sample comprised PBMCs. The rearranged segments are TRBV29-1 and TRBJ2-3, with 8 bases matching TRBD2. This TCR came from a female donor in good health and CMV-seronegative. The CDR3 protein sequence reads: CSVGGREGGLSTDTQYF. The nucleotide sequence reads as follows: TGCAGCGTTGGTGGCCGGGAGGGAGGCCTTAGCACAGATACGCAGTATTTT.